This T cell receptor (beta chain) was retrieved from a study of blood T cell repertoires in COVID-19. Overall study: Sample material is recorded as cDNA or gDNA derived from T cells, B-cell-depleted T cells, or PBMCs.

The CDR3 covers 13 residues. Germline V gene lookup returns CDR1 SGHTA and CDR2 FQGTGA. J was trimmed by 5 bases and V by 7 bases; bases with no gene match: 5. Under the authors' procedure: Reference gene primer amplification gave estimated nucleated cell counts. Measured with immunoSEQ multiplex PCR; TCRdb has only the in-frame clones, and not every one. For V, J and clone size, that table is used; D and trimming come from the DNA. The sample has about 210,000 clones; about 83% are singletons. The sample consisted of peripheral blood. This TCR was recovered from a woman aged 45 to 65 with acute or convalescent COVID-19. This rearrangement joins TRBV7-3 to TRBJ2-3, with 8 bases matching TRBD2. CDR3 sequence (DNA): TGTGCCAGCAAGAGCGGGAGTGGAGATACGCAGTATTTT. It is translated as CASKSGSGDTQYF. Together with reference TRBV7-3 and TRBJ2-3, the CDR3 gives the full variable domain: GAGVSQTPSNKVTEKGKYVELRCDPISGHTALYWYRQSLGQGPEFLIYFQGTGAADDSGLPNDRFFAVRPEGSVSTLKIQRTERGDSAVYLCASKSGSGDTQYFGPGTRLTVL.